The 20 T cell receptor beta chains below come from one sample, sequenced in a study of siplizumab effects on memory and regulatory T cells. For about 6 days at 37°C, the mixed lymphocyte reaction cells were kept in coculture. Their antigen targets remain unknown. The data were produced by immunoSEQ multiplex PCR, yet TCRdb's version contains in-frame clones alone and is incomplete. The sample gives roughly 10,000 clones, approximately 40% of which show up once; around 10% is in the top ten. Sample: CFSE-low (dividing) CD8+ T cells sorted from an allogeneic mixed lymphocyte reaction. These TCRs come from a human donor in good health; the cells came from an allogeneic mixed lymphocyte reaction.

This clone occurred a few times. The chain employs TRBV5-6 and TRBJ2-3, with 9 bases that match TRBD1. V dropped 4 bases and J dropped 6; count of bases not matched to a gene: 15. Germline CDR1 is SGHDT and CDR2 is YYEEEE. The CDR3 spans 17 residues. As DNA, the CDR3 is TGTGCCAGCAGCCCCCTCCGTGGGACAGGGTCATCGGATACGCAGTATTTT. Its protein is CASSPLRGTGSSDTQYF.

J is TRBJ2-7 and V is TRBV7-9, with TRBD1 as a possible D gene (5 bases). Germline V gene lookup returns CDR1 SEHNR and CDR2 FQNEAQ (reference sequence). V lost 1 base and J 0 bases, leaving 10 bases between the germline ends. This CDR3 spans 15 amino acids. Here the CDR3 reads CASSLVDRSSYEQYF. For the CDR3, the DNA is TGTGCCAGCAGCTTAGTAGACAGAAGCTCCTACGAGCAGTACTTC.

V and J are TRBV13 and TRBJ1-1; 7 bases fit TRBD1. V shed 0 bases, J shed 5 bases, and the junction held 9 bases outside the gene matches. This CDR3 is 16 amino acids long. The germline V gene has CDR1 PRHDT and CDR2 FYEKMQ (reference sequence). CDR3 sequence: CASSLGTGPRGTEAFF. The CDR3 DNA is TGTGCCAGCAGCTTAGGGACAGGGCCCCGAGGGACTGAAGCTTTCTTT.

This clone is medium-sized by share. The V call is TRBV27, the J call TRBJ1-5; D is perhaps TRBD1 (5 bases). Germline loops: CDR1 MNHEY, CDR2 SMNVEV (reference sequence). V shed 2 bases and J shed 2 bases, with 10 bases lying between them. The CDR3 length is 15 residues. In DNA, the CDR3 is TGTGCCAGCAGTTTAGGGACGGACGGCAATCAGCCCCAGCATTTT. Translating gives CASSLGTDGNQPQHF.

There are a few counts of this clone. The chain carries TRBV27 and TRBJ2-7, with TRBD2 matching over 7 bases. The CDR3 covers 15 residues. Looked up from germline, CDR1 is MNHEY and CDR2 is SMNVEV (reference sequence). Trimming removed 8 bases from V and 0 bases from J; junction bases left unmatched: 10. The CDR3 bases are TGTGCCAGCGGACCGGATGGGGGGGGCTCCTACGAGCAGTACTTC. This encodes CASGPDGGGSYEQYF.

V and J are TRBV5-4 and TRBJ1-4, with 7 positions matching TRBD1. Germline V lookup: CDR1 SGHNT, CDR2 YYREEE (reference sequence). CDR3 size: 13 residues. J lost 8 bases, V lost 0 bases, and 1 base had no gene match. The CDR3 DNA reads as TGTGCCAGCAGCTTGGAGGGGGCCGAAAAACTGTTTTTT. Amino acid sequence: CASSLEGAEKLFF.

Judged by abundance, this clone is medium-sized. The chain uses TRBV30 and TRBJ2-3, with a weak D call TRBD1 (5 bases). Germline assignment: CDR1 GTSNPN and CDR2 SVGIG (reference sequence). This CDR3 is built from 14 residues. V lost 5 bases, J lost 1 base, and 13 bases lay in between. The CDR3 DNA follows: TGTGCCTGGGCAACAGGTGCTGGCACAGATACGCAGTATTTT. Translation gives CAWATGAGTDTQYF. Looking up the rest from reference TRBV30 and TRBJ2-3 gives the full variable domain: SQTIHQWPATLVQPVGSPLSLECTVEGTSNPNLYWYRQAAGRGLQLLFYSVGIGQISSEVPQNLSASRPQDRQFILSSKKLLLSDSGFYLCAWATGAGTDTQYFGPGTRLTVL.

This clone is termed medium-sized. The rearrangement links TRBV7-7 to TRBJ2-7; 8 bases align to TRBD1. V shed 1 base and J 3 bases; nucleotides not matched to a gene: 5. The V gene's germline CDR1 is SSHAT and CDR2 FNYEAQ (reference sequence). The CDR3 extends over 15 amino acids. CDR3 sequence reads: CASSLGTGSNYEQYF. The CDR3 bases are TGTGCCAGCAGCTTAGGGACAGGGTCTAACTACGAGCAGTACTTC.

The chain is built from TRBV4-3 and TRBJ2-7, with D tentatively TRBD2 (6 bases). The germline gives CDR1 LGHNA, CDR2 YSLEER. Deletions cut 1 base from V and 7 bases from J, with 11 bases between. The CDR3 runs to 13 residues. The CDR3 here is CASSQATRAEQYF. The DNA for the CDR3 is TGCGCCAGCAGCCAAGCGACTAGGGCTGAGCAGTACTTC.

The chain recombines TRBV9 with TRBJ2-1; no firm D call. The CDR3 covers 12 residues. Germline CDR1 and CDR2: SGDLS and YYNGEE. V was trimmed by 1 base and J by 9 bases, leaving 8 bases between them. CDR3: CASSVISGEQFF. CDR3 coding DNA: TGTGCCAGCAGCGTAATCTCGGGTGAGCAGTTCTTC.

In its sample, this clone was seen a few times. The chain couples TRBV19 to TRBJ1-5; D unresolved. The germline V and J ends were trimmed by 7 bases and 0 bases, with 13 bases remaining between them. Germline lookup yields CDR1 LNHDA and CDR2 SQIVND (reference sequence). The CDR3 length is 15 residues. The DNA for the CDR3 is TGTGCCAGTAATCCCGAGAATTATAGCAATCAGCCCCAGCATTTT. Translating gives CASNPENYSNQPQHF.

By share, this clone counts as medium-sized. This rearrangement joins TRBV4-2 to TRBJ2-1; tentative D call: TRBD1 (6 bases). The CDR3 sequence is 17 residues long. The germline V and J ends were trimmed by 0 bases and 6 bases, with 18 bases remaining between them. CDR1 LGHNA and CDR2 YNFKEQ come from the germline V gene. The CDR3 is CASSQDRGFGDSNEQFF. DNA for the CDR3: TGTGCCAGCAGCCAAGACAGGGGATTCGGGGATTCCAATGAGCAGTTCTTC.

This chain joins TRBV10-1 and TRBJ2-6; D is undetermined. The CDR3 covers 17 residues. Per the germline V gene, CDR1 is WNHNN and CDR2 is SYGVQD (reference sequence). V was trimmed by 5 bases and J by 5 bases, leaving 19 bases between them. The CDR3 sequence is CASSLFIAQSRANVLTF. DNA for the CDR3: TGCGCCAGCAGTCTCTTCATCGCACAAAGTCGGGCCAACGTCCTGACTTTC.

In this sample, this clone is medium-sized. The rearrangement joins TRBV5-5 to TRBJ2-4; possibly TRBD1 for D (6 bases). The CDR3 contains 17 residues. Between the trimmed V and J ends, which lost 5 bases and 2 bases, there was a span of 20 bases. Per germline, CDR1 SGHKS and CDR2 YYEKEE (reference sequence). Here the CDR3 DNA reads TGTGCCAGCAGTTTCGATACAAATCAGGGGACCAAAAACATTCAGTACTTC. This sequence encodes CASSFDTNQGTKNIQYF.

The gene calls are TRBV27 and TRBJ1-2; 7 bases are a match to TRBD1. CDR3 length: 13 amino acids. The ends lost 8 bases at V and 2 bases at J; junction bases unmatched: 5. Germline V gene lookup returns CDR1 MNHEY and CDR2 SMNVEV (reference sequence). CDR3 coding DNA: TGTGCCAGCCGCCTACAGGGGAACTATGGCTACACCTTC. Its protein is CASRLQGNYGYTF.

Points on this clone: Its ends do not fully match the called genes, so a read error is possible. The genes are TRBV25-1 and TRBJ1-1; D is undetermined. Germline CDR1 MGHDK, CDR2 SYGVNS. The CDR3 is 16 amino acids. CDR3 coding DNA: TGTGCCAGCAGACTACCGCATGACGGCTACAACAGTGAAGCTTTCTTT. It codes for CASRLPHDGYNSEAFF.

The chain is built from TRBV5-8 and TRBJ2-5, with unresolved D. In germline, CDR1 is SGHTS, CDR2 YDEGEE. This CDR3 contains 13 residues. The ends were cut back, 1 base at V and 1 base at J, with 5 bases in the middle. The CDR3 DNA reads TGTGCCAGCAGCTTGTGGGTCCAAGAGACCCAGTACTTC. It codes for CASSLWVQETQYF.

This clone was recorded a few times. The V gene is TRBV6-5, the J gene TRBJ2-2; 10 bases are shared with TRBD2. With V trimmed by 2 bases and J by 7 bases, 4 bases remained unmatched. Germline assignment: CDR1 MNHEY and CDR2 SVGAGI. This CDR3 is built from 15 residues. CDR3 nucleotides: TGTGCCAGCAGTTACGCTAGCGGGGGAATCGGGGAGCTGTTTTTT. Protein product: CASSYASGGIGELFF.

Judged by abundance, this clone is medium-sized. The J gene is TRBJ2-7, the V gene TRBV19, with D tentatively TRBD1 (6 bases). The CDR3 consists of 14 residues. V was cut by 5 bases and J by 3 bases, with 14 bases left in between. Germline CDR1 and CDR2: LNHDA and SQIVND (reference sequence). CDR3 nucleotide sequence: TGTGCCAGTAGTGAGCAGGGGTCATTCTACGAGCAGTACTTC. This encodes CASSEQGSFYEQYF. The full variable domain, its missing parts supplied by reference TRBV19 and TRBJ2-7, is DGGITQSPKYLFRKEGQNVTLSCEQNLNHDAMYWYRQDPGQGLRLIYYSQIVNDFQKGDIAEGYSVSREKKESFPLTVTSAQKNPTAFYLCASSEQGSFYEQYFGPGTRLTVT.

This clone is termed large (0.1 to 1%). CDR3 bases: TGTGCCAGCAGCCCTCAGGGGGCCCCCCCCCACGAGCAGTACTTC. It yields the protein CASSPQGAPPHEQYF. The V gene is TRBV9, the J gene TRBJ2-7; 8 nucleotides agree with TRBD1. CDR3 size: 15 residues. CDR1 and CDR2 from the germline V gene are SGDLS and YYNGEE. The V gene end was trimmed by 4 bases and the J gene end by 5 bases; junction bases not matched to a gene: 11.